Presented here are 10 T cell receptor beta chains from one specimen sequenced in a study of stem cell transplantation in POMP-related autoinflammatory disease. The method was immunoSEQ multiplex PCR; TCRdb's version includes in-frame clones alone and lacks a portion of them. The data show about 32,000 clones, roughly 88% seen once. The sequenced sample was CD4+ T cells from PBMCs, obtained before stem cell transplantation. These receptors were obtained from a human donor with POMP-related autoinflammation and immune dysregulation (PRAID).

The rearrangement joins TRBV4-2 to TRBJ2-2; D possibly uses TRBD1 or TRBD2 (6 bases each). V lost 7 bases, J lost 0 bases, and 18 bases lay in between. CDR3 length: 17 amino acids. The germline V gene has CDR1 LGHNA and CDR2 YNFKEQ. CDR3 coding DNA: TGTGCCAGCAAGAATCGGGGTGGGGGGCCGAACACCGGGGAGCTGTTTTTT. Protein product: CASKNRGGGPNTGELFF.

V and J are TRBV7-9 and TRBJ2-5; no clear D. In germline, CDR1 is SEHNR, CDR2 FQNEAQ (reference sequence). The V end lost 1 base, the J end lost 4 bases, and 7 bases lay between the germline ends. CDR3 size: 13 residues. CDR3 sequence: CASSLVGVETQYF. The CDR3 nucleotides read TGTGCCAGCAGCTTAGTTGGGGTAGAGACCCAGTACTTC.

This rearrangement joins TRBV11-3 to TRBJ2-7; D not certain. The germline V gene has CDR1 SGHNT and CDR2 YENEEA. The V end was cut by 0 bases, the J end by 3 bases, with 6 bases between. CDR3 length equals 13 residues. CDR3 in DNA: TGTGCCAGCAGCTTAGATCCCGACTACGAGCAGTACTTC. It yields the protein CASSLDPDYEQYF.

The rearrangement uses TRBV9 and TRBJ1-2; D unresolved. Trimming took 0 bases from V and 4 from J, leaving 7 bases between them. The CDR3 covers 13 residues. Germline lookup yields CDR1 SGDLS and CDR2 YYNGEE. CDR3 sequence reads: CASSVGPVYGYTF. In nucleotides, the CDR3 is TGTGCCAGCAGCGTAGGGCCAGTCTATGGCTACACCTTC.

V and J are TRBV5-6 and TRBJ1-5, with D maybe TRBD1 (5 bases). Trimming removed 8 bases at V and 0 bases at J, with 27 bases between. This CDR3 has 19 residues. Per germline, CDR1 SGHDT and CDR2 YYEEEE. The CDR3 DNA reads as TGTGCCAGACCGCGGGACCAACCCCTTAATCCCGTTAGCAATCAGCCCCAGCATTTT. This codes for CARPRDQPLNPVSNQPQHF.

The chain combines TRBV7-9 with TRBJ1-1; 10 positions match TRBD1. This CDR3 comprises 16 residues. Germline CDR1 reads SEHNR; CDR2 reads FQNEAQ (reference sequence). V shed 1 base, J shed 3 bases, and the junction held 5 bases outside the gene matches. The CDR3, as DNA: TGTGCCAGCAGCTTAGGGGGGACAGGGGAGGACACTGAAGCTTTCTTT. This gives the protein CASSLGGTGEDTEAFF.

This chain links TRBV5-1 with TRBJ2-5, with a weak D call TRBD1 (7 bases). CDR1 and CDR2 from the germline V gene are SGHRS and YFSETQ. Trimming took off 0 bases at V and 4 bases at J, with 16 bases between the two ends. The CDR3 length is 16 residues. CDR3 sequence: CASSLAGGLGGETQYF. As DNA, the CDR3 is TGCGCCAGCAGCTTGGCAGGGGGACTGGGAGGAGAGACCCAGTACTTC.

The chain is built from TRBV11-3 and TRBJ2-1, with 7 nucleotides matching TRBD2. This CDR3 is 15 amino acids long. The trim removed 2 bases at V and 2 bases at J, leaving 3 bases unmatched. Germline V gene data show CDR1 as SGHNT and CDR2 as YENEEA. CDR3 nucleotides: TGTGCCAGCAGCTTAAACGGGGGGACCTACAATGAGCAGTTCTTC. Its translation is CASSLNGGTYNEQFF.

The chain joins TRBV7-2 to TRBJ2-7; maybe TRBD2 (7 bases). CDR1 SGHTA and CDR2 FQGNSA come from the germline V gene. V was pared by 1 base and J by 6 bases, with 25 bases between. The length of the CDR3 is 18 residues. CDR3 residues: CASSLVGGGALFSGEQYF. Written as DNA, the CDR3 is TGTGCCAGCAGCTTAGTGGGTGGGGGGGCCCTATTCTCGGGCGAGCAGTACTTC.

This chain connects TRBV5-1 to TRBJ2-2, with 8 bases lining up with TRBD1. Germline V CDR1 and CDR2: SGHRS, YFSETQ. This CDR3 region has 16 residues. V lost 3 bases and J lost 2; bases outside the gene matches: 6. The CDR3 nucleotides are TGCGCCAGCAGCTCCTCCGGGACAGGTAACACCGGGGAGCTGTTTTTT. Translating it yields CASSSSGTGNTGELFF.